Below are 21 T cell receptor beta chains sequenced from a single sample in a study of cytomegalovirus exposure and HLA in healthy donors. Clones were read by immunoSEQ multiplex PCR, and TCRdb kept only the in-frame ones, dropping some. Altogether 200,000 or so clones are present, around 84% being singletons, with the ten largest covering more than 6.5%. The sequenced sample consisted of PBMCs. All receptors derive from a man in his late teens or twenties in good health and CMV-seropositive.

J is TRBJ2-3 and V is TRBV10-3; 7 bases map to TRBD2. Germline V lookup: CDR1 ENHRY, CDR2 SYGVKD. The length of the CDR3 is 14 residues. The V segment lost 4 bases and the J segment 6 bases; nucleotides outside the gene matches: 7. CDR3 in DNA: TGTGCCATCAGTGTCTCAGCGGGGTCGGATACGCAGTATTTT. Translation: CAISVSAGSDTQYF.

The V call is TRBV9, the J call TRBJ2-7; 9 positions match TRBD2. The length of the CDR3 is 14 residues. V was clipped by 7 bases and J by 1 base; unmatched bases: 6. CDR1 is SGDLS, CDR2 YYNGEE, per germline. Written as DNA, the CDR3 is TGTGCCAGCTCCTTGGGACTAGCATCCTACGAGCAGTACTTC. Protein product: CASSLGLASYEQYF.

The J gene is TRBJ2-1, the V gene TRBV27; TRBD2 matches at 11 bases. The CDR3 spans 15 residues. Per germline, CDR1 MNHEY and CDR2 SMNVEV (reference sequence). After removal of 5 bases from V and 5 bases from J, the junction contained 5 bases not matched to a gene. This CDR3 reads CASSLGTSGDNEQFF. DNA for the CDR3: TGTGCCAGCAGTCTTGGGACTAGCGGCGACAATGAGCAGTTCTTC.

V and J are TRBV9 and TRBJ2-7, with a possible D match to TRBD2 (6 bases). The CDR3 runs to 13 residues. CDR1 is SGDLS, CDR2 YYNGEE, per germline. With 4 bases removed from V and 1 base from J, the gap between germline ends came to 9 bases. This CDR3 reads CASSKAGSYEQYF. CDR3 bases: TGTGCCAGCAGCAAAGCGGGTTCCTACGAGCAGTACTTC.

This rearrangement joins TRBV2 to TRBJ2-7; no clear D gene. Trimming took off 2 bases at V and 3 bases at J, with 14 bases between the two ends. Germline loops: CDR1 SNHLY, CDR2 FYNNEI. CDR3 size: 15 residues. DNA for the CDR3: TGTGCCAGCAGTGAACTGACTGAGGTAGACTACGAGCAGTACTTC. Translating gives CASSELTEVDYEQYF.

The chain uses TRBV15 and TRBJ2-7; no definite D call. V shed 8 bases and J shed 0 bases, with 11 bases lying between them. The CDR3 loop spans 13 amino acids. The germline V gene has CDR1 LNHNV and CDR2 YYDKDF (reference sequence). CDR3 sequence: CATAPVYSYEQYF. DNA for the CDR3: TGTGCCACCGCGCCTGTCTACTCCTACGAGCAGTACTTC.

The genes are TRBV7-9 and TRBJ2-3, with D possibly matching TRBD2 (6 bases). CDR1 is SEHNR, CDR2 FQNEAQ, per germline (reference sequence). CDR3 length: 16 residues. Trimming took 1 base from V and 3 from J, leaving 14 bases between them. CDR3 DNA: TGTGCCAGCAGCTTAGTATCTGGAGGGGTTACAGATACGCAGTATTTT. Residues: CASSLVSGGVTDTQYF.

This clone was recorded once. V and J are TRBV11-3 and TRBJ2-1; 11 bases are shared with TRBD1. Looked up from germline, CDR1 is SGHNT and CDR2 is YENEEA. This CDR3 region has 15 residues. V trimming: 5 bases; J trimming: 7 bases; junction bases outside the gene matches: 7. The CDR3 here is CASSRLGTGGNEQFF. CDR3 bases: TGTGCCAGCAGCCGGCTAGGGACAGGGGGGAATGAGCAGTTCTTC.

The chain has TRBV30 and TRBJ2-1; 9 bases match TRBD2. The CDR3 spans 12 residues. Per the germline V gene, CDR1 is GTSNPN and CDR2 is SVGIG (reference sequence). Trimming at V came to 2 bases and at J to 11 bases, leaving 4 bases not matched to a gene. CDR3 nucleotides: TGTGCCTGGAGTCTAGCGGGACTTAAGCAGTTCTTC. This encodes CAWSLAGLKQFF. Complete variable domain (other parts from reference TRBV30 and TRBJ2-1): SQTIHQWPATLVQPVGSPLSLECTVEGTSNPNLYWYRQAAGRGLQLLFYSVGIGQISSEVPQNLSASRPQDRQFILSSKKLLLSDSGFYLCAWSLAGLKQFFGPGTRLTVL.

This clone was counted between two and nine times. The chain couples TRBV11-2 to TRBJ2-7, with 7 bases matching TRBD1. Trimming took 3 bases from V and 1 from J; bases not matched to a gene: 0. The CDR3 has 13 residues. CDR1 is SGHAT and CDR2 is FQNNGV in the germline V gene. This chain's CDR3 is CASSLGQSYEQYF. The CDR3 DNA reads TGTGCCAGCAGCTTGGGACAGTCCTACGAGCAGTACTTC.

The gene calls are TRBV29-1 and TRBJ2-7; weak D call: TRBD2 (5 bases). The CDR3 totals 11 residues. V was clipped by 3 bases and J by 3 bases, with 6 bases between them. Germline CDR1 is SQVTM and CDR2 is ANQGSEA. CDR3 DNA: TGCAGCGTTGATGACTACTACGAGCAGTACTTC. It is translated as CSVDDYYEQYF.

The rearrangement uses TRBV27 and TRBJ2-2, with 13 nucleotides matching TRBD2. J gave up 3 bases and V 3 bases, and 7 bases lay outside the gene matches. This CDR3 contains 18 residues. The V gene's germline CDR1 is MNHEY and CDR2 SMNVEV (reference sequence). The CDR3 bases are TGTGCCAGCAGTTTTTTACTAGCGGGGGGGAGATACACCGGGGAGCTGTTTTTT. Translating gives CASSFLLAGGRYTGELFF.

CDR3 sequence reads: CASNRGSGGAATEAFF. The CDR3 DNA reads as TGTGCCAGCAATCGCGGTTCGGGGGGTGCAGCCACTGAAGCTTTCTTT. This chain uses TRBV28 with TRBJ1-1; D possibly corresponds to TRBD1 (5 bases). The CDR3 runs 16 residues. Looked up from germline, CDR1 is MDHEN and CDR2 is SYDVKM. The V and J ends lost 7 bases and 4 bases respectively, with 22 bases between them.

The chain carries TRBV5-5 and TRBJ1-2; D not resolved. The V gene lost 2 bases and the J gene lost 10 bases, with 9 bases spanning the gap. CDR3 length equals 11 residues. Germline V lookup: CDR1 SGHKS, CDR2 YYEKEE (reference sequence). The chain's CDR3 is CASSFGDLYTF. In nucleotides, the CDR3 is TGTGCCAGCAGCTTCGGGGATCTCTACACCTTC.

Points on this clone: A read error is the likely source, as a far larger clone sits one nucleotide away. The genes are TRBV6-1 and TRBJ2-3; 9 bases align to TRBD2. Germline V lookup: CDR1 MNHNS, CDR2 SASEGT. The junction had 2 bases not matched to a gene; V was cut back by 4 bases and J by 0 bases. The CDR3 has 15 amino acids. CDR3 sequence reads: CASSVTSGSTDTQYF. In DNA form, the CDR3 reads TGTGCCAGCAGTGTCACTAGCGGGAGCACAGATACGCAGTATTTT.

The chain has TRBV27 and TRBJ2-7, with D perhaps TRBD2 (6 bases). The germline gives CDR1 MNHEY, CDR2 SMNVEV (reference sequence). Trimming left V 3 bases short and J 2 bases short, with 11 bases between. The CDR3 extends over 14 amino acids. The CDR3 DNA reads TGTGCCAGCAGTTTCGGCGGGACCACCTACGAGCAGTACTTC. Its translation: CASSFGGTTYEQYF.

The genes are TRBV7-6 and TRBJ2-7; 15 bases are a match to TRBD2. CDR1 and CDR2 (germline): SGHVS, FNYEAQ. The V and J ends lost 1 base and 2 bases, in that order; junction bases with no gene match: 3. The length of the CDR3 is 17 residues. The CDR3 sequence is CASSLGGTSGRTYEQYF. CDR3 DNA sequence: TGTGCCAGCAGCTTAGGAGGGACTAGCGGGAGGACCTACGAGCAGTACTTC.

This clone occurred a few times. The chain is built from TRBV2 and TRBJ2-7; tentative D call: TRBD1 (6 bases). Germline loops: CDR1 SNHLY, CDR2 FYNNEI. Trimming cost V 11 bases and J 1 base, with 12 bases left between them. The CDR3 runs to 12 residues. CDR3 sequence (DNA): TGTGCCGGTAGGGGGTATTCCTACGAGCAGTACTTC. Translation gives CAGRGYSYEQYF. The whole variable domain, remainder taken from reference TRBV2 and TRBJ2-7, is EPEVTQTPSHQVTQMGQEVILRCVPISNHLYFYWYRQILGQKVEFLVSFYNNEISEKSEIFDDQFSVERPDGSNFTLKIRSTKLEDSAMYFCAGRGYSYEQYFGPGTRLTVT.

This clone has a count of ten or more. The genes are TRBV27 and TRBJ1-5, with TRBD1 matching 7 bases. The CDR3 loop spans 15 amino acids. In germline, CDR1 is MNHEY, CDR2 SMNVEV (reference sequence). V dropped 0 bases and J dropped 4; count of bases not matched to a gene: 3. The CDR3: CASSLSADRNQPQHF. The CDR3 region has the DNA TGTGCCAGCAGTTTATCCGCGGACAGGAATCAGCCCCAGCATTTT.

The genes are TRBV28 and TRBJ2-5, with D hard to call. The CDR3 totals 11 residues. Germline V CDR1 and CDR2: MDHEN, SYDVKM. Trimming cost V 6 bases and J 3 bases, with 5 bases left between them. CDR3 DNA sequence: TGTGCCAGCAGCACGGAAGAGACCCAGTACTTC. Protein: CASSTEETQYF.

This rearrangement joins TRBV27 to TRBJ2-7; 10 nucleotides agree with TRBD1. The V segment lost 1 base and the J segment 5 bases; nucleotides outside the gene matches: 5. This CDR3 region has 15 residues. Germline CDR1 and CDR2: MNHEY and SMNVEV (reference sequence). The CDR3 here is CASSLFGTGDDEQYF. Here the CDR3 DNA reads TGTGCCAGCAGTTTATTCGGGACAGGGGACGACGAGCAGTACTTC.